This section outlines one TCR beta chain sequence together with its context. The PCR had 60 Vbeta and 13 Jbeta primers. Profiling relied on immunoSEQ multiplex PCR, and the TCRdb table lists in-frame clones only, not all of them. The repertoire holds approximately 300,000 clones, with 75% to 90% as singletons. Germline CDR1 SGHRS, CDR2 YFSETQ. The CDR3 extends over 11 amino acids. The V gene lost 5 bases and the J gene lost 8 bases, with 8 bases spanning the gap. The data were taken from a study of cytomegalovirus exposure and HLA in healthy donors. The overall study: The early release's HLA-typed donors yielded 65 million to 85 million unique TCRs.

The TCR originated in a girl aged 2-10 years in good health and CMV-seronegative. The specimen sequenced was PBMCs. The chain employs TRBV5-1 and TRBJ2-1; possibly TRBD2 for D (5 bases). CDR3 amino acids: CASREDHEQFF. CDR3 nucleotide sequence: TGCGCCAGCAGGGAGGATCATGAGCAGTTCTTC.